Following are 18 T cell receptor beta chains from one sample sequenced in a study of a mutant IDH1 vaccine in newly diagnosed glioma (dated by TCRdb to about 2021). The library was generated by the immunoSEQ multiplex PCR assay. Here the immuneACCESS table is served through TCRdb, limited to in-frame sequences with V and J called. Missing clones are a known gap in these copies; in checked studies unresolved V genes cover under half, and the rest lacks a known reason. The sample records 98,000 or so clones, 85% to 90% of which are singletons. The ten largest clones add up to approximately 0.6% of the sample. Sample time point, as interpreted from the label and publication: baseline, week 1 (first vaccination visit). The treatment or condition label here, explained by the study, means: pre-vaccination baseline after standard-of-care therapy. Sequences were derived from PBMCs, sampled from a glioma patient treated with radiotherapy, temozolomide or both. Source of these receptors: a woman between 50 and 59 years old with glioma.

The chain joins TRBV11-3 to TRBJ2-1; 9 bases line up with TRBD2. Looked up from germline, CDR1 is SGHNT and CDR2 is YENEEA. The ends lost 5 bases at V and 4 bases at J; junction bases unmatched: 9. The CDR3 is 16 residues long. CDR3 in amino acids: CASSRGSGRWYNEQFF. Written as DNA, the CDR3 is TGTGCCAGCAGCCGGGGTAGCGGGAGATGGTACAATGAGCAGTTCTTC.

The V and J genes are TRBV6-1 and TRBJ2-1, with 9 positions matching TRBD2. With 10 bases clipped from V and 2 bases from J, the junction kept 15 bases outside the gene matches. The CDR3 extends over 17 amino acids. Germline V gives CDR1 MNHNS, CDR2 SASEGT. The CDR3 reads CATSEARGRAAYNEQFF. The CDR3 DNA reads as TGTGCCACAAGTGAGGCACGCGGGAGGGCGGCCTACAATGAGCAGTTCTTC.

The rearrangement links TRBV9 to TRBJ2-1; D is ambiguous. The germline V and J ends were trimmed by 1 base and 0 bases, with 8 bases remaining between them. CDR3 length: 15 amino acids. Germline values: CDR1 SGDLS, CDR2 YYNGEE. The CDR3 DNA reads as TGTGCCAGCAGCGTATGGAAGAGCTCCTACAATGAGCAGTTCTTC. This gives the protein CASSVWKSSYNEQFF.

The V call is TRBV12-5, the J call TRBJ2-3; D ambiguous. V gave up 1 base and J gave up 8 bases, with 4 bases separating them. The CDR3 loop spans 11 amino acids. Germline CDR1 and CDR2: LGHNT and FRNRAP. This CDR3 reads CASGLGSTQYF. In nucleotides, the CDR3 is TGTGCTAGTGGTTTGGGGAGTACGCAGTATTTT.

The chain is built from TRBV6-5 and TRBJ2-4; D remains ambiguous. The CDR3 is made up of 10 amino acids. CDR1 MNHEY and CDR2 SVGAGI come from the germline V gene. V gave up 8 bases and J gave up 14 bases, with 13 bases separating them. The CDR3 nucleotides are TGTGCCAGCGGTGACAAACACGAGTACTTC. Its protein product is CASGDKHEYF.

The chain uses TRBV18 and TRBJ1-2; TRBD1 aligns across 12 bases. V lost 1 base, J lost 8 bases, and 14 bases stayed unmatched. CDR1 is KGHSH, CDR2 LQKENI, per germline. The CDR3 consists of 18 residues. The CDR3 spells CASSPLPISVGTGGGYTF. CDR3 in DNA: TGTGCCAGCTCACCACTCCCAATATCCGTGGGGACAGGGGGCGGCTACACCTTC.

The chain employs TRBV30 and TRBJ2-2; 10 bases fit TRBD1. CDR1 and CDR2 (germline): GTSNPN, SVGIG (reference sequence). The CDR3 is 14 residues long. Trimming cost V 5 bases and J 4 bases; bases outside gene matches: 4. CDR3 amino acids: CAWDRGQVTGELFF. The CDR3, as DNA: TGTGCCTGGGACAGGGGGCAGGTCACCGGGGAGCTGTTTTTT.

Comments on this clone: A much more abundant neighbour one base away suggests this may be a read error. This rearrangement joins TRBV4-2 to TRBJ2-7, with D possibly being TRBD2 (5 bases). Germline V gene lookup returns CDR1 LGHNA and CDR2 YNFKEQ. CDR3 length equals 13 residues. The CDR3 DNA follows: TGTGTCAGCAGCCAAACCGAGAGGGACGAGCAGTACTTC. Amino acids: CVSSQTERDEQYF.

This clone was seen once. The chain carries TRBV6-1 and TRBJ2-2; D is undetermined. V lost 5 bases and J 4 bases, leaving 5 bases between the germline ends. The CDR3 loop spans 12 amino acids. The germline V gene encodes CDR1 MNHNS and CDR2 SASEGT. The CDR3 DNA sequence: TGTGCCAGCAGTATCATCACCGGGGAGCTGTTTTTT. Translation gives CASSIITGELFF.

V usage is TRBV27 and J usage is TRBJ2-7; D not certain. V lost 3 bases and J lost 2, with 8 bases in between. The CDR3 sequence is 13 residues long. The germline CDR1 and CDR2 sequences are MNHEY and SMNVEV (reference sequence). This chain's CDR3 is CASSFNGAYEQYF. DNA for the CDR3: TGTGCCAGCAGTTTTAACGGTGCCTACGAGCAGTACTTC.

The chain has TRBV20-1 and TRBJ2-7; D is unresolved. The CDR3 runs to 11 residues. Germline V lookup: CDR1 DFQATT, CDR2 SNEGSKA (reference sequence). V lost 4 bases and J lost 4, with 8 bases in between. Here the CDR3 reads CSAIIAYEQYF. CDR3 in DNA: TGCAGTGCTATCATTGCGTACGAGCAGTACTTC.

The CDR3 region has the DNA TGCGCCAGCAGCCCGCGGCCAGGGCTAAGCACAGATACGCAGTATTTT. This sequence encodes CASSPRPGLSTDTQYF. The chain combines TRBV5-1 with TRBJ2-3; perhaps TRBD1 as D (5 bases). The ends were cut back, 4 bases at V and 0 bases at J, with 15 bases in the middle. The CDR3 has 16 residues. CDR1 and CDR2 from the germline V gene are SGHRS and YFSETQ.

V gene TRBV23-1 combines with J gene TRBJ1-6; 9 bases line up with TRBD1. TRBV23-1 is an ORF; its function is uncertain. The CDR3 contains 17 residues. Losses at the gene ends were 2 bases for V and 8 bases for J; bases not matched to a gene: 10. CDR3 protein: CASSQPGQGESHSPLHF. CDR3 coding DNA: TGCGCCAGCAGTCAACCGGGACAGGGAGAGTCCCATTCACCCCTCCACTTT.

This sequence joins TRBV7-3 and TRBJ2-1, with 7 bases matching TRBD2. With 4 bases clipped from V and 5 bases from J, the junction kept 8 bases outside the gene matches. Germline V gene sequence: CDR1 SGHTA, CDR2 FQGTGA. CDR3 size: 15 residues. For the CDR3, the DNA is TGTGCCAGCAGCTCCGGACTAGAAAGGAACAATGAGCAGTTCTTC. Its protein is CASSSGLERNNEQFF.

The chain links TRBV7-2 to TRBJ2-7; unclear D gene. Germline CDR1 reads SGHTA; CDR2 reads FQGNSA. V lost 0 bases, J lost 5 bases, and 2 bases lay in between. The CDR3 consists of 11 residues. CDR3 loop: CASSLAHEQYF. The CDR3 DNA is TGTGCCAGCAGCTTAGCACACGAGCAGTACTTC.

Turning to this clone: An end of the junction differs from the germline gene, which may be a read error. The chain couples TRBV7-2 to TRBJ1-1, with D unclear. Germline V gives CDR1 SGHTA, CDR2 FQGNSA. The CDR3 extends over 14 amino acids. The CDR3 reads CASSLVRRATEAFF. Here the CDR3 DNA reads TGTGCCAGCAGCTTAGTACGGCGGGCAACTGAGGCTTTCTTT.

The V and J genes are TRBV19 and TRBJ1-1; D remains ambiguous. V was shortened by 6 bases and J by 8 bases, with 22 bases between the two germline ends. The CDR3 runs 15 residues. Germline assignment: CDR1 LNHDA and CDR2 SQIVND (reference sequence). The DNA for the CDR3 is TGTGCCAGTAGCCTCGGGGTGATCATTAAAGAGGAAGCTTTCTTT. It specifies CASSLGVIIKEEAFF.

The rearrangement uses TRBV6-5 and TRBJ1-5; D may be TRBD1 (5 bases). In germline, CDR1 is MNHEY, CDR2 SVGAGI. Trimming took off 6 bases at V and 5 bases at J, with 14 bases between the two ends. CDR3 size: 14 residues. The CDR3 region has the DNA TGTGCCAGCAGAAAAGGTGGGGACTATCAGCCCCAGCATTTT. Protein sequence: CASRKGGDYQPQHF.